Shown below are 24 T cell receptor beta chains from a single sample sequenced in a study of blood T cell repertoires in COVID-19. Repertoires were generated with immunoSEQ multiplex PCR, while TCRdb's copy carries only in-frame clones and drops some. The sample lists under 350,000 clones, 70% to 90% occurring once. Material for sequencing was peripheral blood. The source is a man aged 55-75 years who had recovered from COVID-19.

The CDR3 nucleotides are TGTGCCAGCAGCAAACAGACAGGGCCAAATGAAAAACTGTTTTTT. Protein product: CASSKQTGPNEKLFF. This sequence joins TRBV5-5 and TRBJ1-4; 7 bases line up with TRBD1. V shed 4 bases, J shed 5 bases, and the junction held 8 bases outside the gene matches. Per germline, CDR1 SGHKS and CDR2 YYEKEE (reference sequence). The CDR3 has 15 residues.

The CDR3 region is CASSRETRRSEQYF. The CDR3 region has the DNA TGTGCCAGCAGCCGAGAGACCCGGAGGAGCGAGCAGTACTTC. The rearrangement joins TRBV3-1 (or the pseudogene TRBV3-2) to TRBJ2-7, with TRBD2 as a possible D gene (5 bases). V lost 4 bases, J lost 6 bases, and 16 bases lay in between. There are 14 residues in the CDR3. Germline V gene sequence: CDR1 LGHDT, CDR2 YNNKEL (reference sequence).

The gene calls are TRBV7-3 and TRBJ2-2; the match to TRBD2 covers 10 bases. The germline gives CDR1 SGHTA, CDR2 FQGTGA. The J segment lost 4 bases and the V segment lost 1 base, leaving 6 bases of the junction unmatched. The CDR3 contains 17 residues. The CDR3 DNA reads TGTGCCAGCAGCTTAATGTCTAGCGGGGGTAGCACCGGGGAGCTGTTTTTT. As protein: CASSLMSSGGSTGELFF.

V is TRBV27 and J is TRBJ1-5; D is possibly TRBD1 (6 bases). V was shortened by 5 bases and J by 7 bases, with 12 bases between the two germline ends. Germline V gives CDR1 MNHEY, CDR2 SMNVEV (reference sequence). This CDR3 has 13 amino acids. In nucleotides, the CDR3 is TGTGCCAGCAGTCTTACAGGGACCCAGCCCCAGCATTTT. The encoded protein is CASSLTGTQPQHF.

The rearrangement uses TRBV2 and TRBJ2-7; the D is unclear. Germline lookup yields CDR1 SNHLY and CDR2 FYNNEI. The CDR3 length is 12 residues. The germline V and J ends were trimmed by 2 bases and 0 bases, with 2 bases remaining between them. In nucleotides, the CDR3 is TGTGCCAGCAGTGAACGCTCCTACGAGCAGTACTTC. This codes for CASSERSYEQYF.

The chain employs TRBV7-9 and TRBJ2-3, with TRBD2 identical over 13 bases. With V trimmed by 8 bases and J by 0 bases, 8 bases remained unmatched. The CDR3 totals 17 residues. CDR1 and CDR2 (germline): SEHNR, FQNEAQ (reference sequence). CDR3 amino acids: CASRRTSGSRSTDTQYF. The CDR3 bases are TGTGCCAGCCGGCGGACTAGCGGGAGCCGAAGCACAGATACGCAGTATTTT.

The gene calls are TRBV2 and TRBJ1-5; perhaps TRBD1 as D (6 bases). Germline V gives CDR1 SNHLY, CDR2 FYNNEI. V was pared by 1 base and J by 4 bases, with 14 bases between. This CDR3 has 16 amino acids. CDR3: CASSEVGGPNNQPQHF. The CDR3 DNA is TGTGCCAGCAGTGAAGTAGGGGGACCTAATAATCAGCCCCAGCATTTT. Complete variable domain (other parts from reference TRBV2 and TRBJ1-5): EPEVTQTPSHQVTQMGQEVILRCVPISNHLYFYWYRQILGQKVEFLVSFYNNEISEKSEIFDDQFSVERPDGSNFTLKIRSTKLEDSAMYFCASSEVGGPNNQPQHFGDGTRLSIL.

This clone was observed a single time. The V and J genes are TRBV2 and TRBJ2-7; D not resolved. V lost 5 bases, J lost 4 bases, and 12 bases lay in between. CDR1 and CDR2 (germline): SNHLY, FYNNEI. This CDR3 contains 13 residues. The CDR3 loop is CASSPAPGYEQYF. In DNA form, the CDR3 reads TGTGCCAGCAGTCCGGCCCCCGGGTACGAGCAGTACTTC. Full variable domain (remainder filled in from reference TRBV2 and TRBJ2-7): EPEVTQTPSHQVTQMGQEVILRCVPISNHLYFYWYRQILGQKVEFLVSFYNNEISEKSEIFDDQFSVERPDGSNFTLKIRSTKLEDSAMYFCASSPAPGYEQYFGPGTRLTVT.

This chain uses TRBV7-6 with TRBJ2-5, with D hard to call. The CDR3 has 15 amino acids. Trimming cost V 0 bases and J 2 bases, with 10 bases left between them. The germline CDR1 and CDR2 sequences are SGHVS and FNYEAQ. The CDR3, as DNA: TGTGCCAGCAGCTTAGCGCTCCGGGTGCAAGAGACCCAGTACTTC. The encoded protein is CASSLALRVQETQYF.

The CDR3 region is CATRDRGNSGNTIYF. The CDR3 DNA reads TGTGCCACCCGGGACAGGGGAAACTCTGGAAACACCATATATTTT. The chain carries TRBV19 and TRBJ1-3; 10 bases align to TRBD1. Trimming at V came to 10 bases and at J to 0 bases, leaving 6 bases not matched to a gene. Germline CDR1 reads LNHDA; CDR2 reads SQIVND (reference sequence). The CDR3 runs to 15 residues.

V is TRBV6-5 and J is TRBJ2-5; D is perhaps TRBD2 (6 bases). With 4 bases removed from V and 2 bases from J, the gap between germline ends came to 14 bases. This CDR3 is built from 15 residues. Germline V CDR1 and CDR2: MNHEY, SVGAGI. CDR3 nucleotides: TGTGCCAGCAGTTCGACGGGGGTAGGTCAAGAGACCCAGTACTTC. Amino acids: CASSSTGVGQETQYF.

The chain uses TRBV18 and TRBJ1-2; 7 nucleotides align to TRBD1. Germline CDR1 and CDR2: KGHSH and LQKENI. Unmatched junction bases numbered 4, after V lost 2 bases and J lost 1 base. The CDR3 is 15 amino acids. This CDR3 is CASSPDQGGNYGYTF. The CDR3 DNA reads as TGTGCCAGCTCACCAGACCAGGGGGGTAACTATGGCTACACCTTC.

The chain uses TRBV27 and TRBJ2-4, with a weak D call TRBD2 (6 bases). CDR3 size: 16 residues. Germline lookup yields CDR1 MNHEY and CDR2 SMNVEV (reference sequence). V shed 2 bases and J shed 0 bases, with 11 bases lying between them. CDR3 sequence reads: CASSLRGMLAKNIQYF. The CDR3, as DNA: TGTGCCAGCAGTTTACGGGGGATGCTAGCCAAAAACATTCAGTACTTC.

The CDR3 nucleotides read TGTGCCAGCAGTCTCGCGGGACAGGGGTTGGATGGCTACACCTTC. It yields the protein CASSLAGQGLDGYTF. The V and J genes are TRBV27 and TRBJ1-2, with 10 bases matching TRBD1. Germline V CDR1 and CDR2: MNHEY, SMNVEV (reference sequence). The CDR3 extends over 15 amino acids. V shed 5 bases, J shed 6 bases, and the junction held 9 bases outside the gene matches.

The chain links TRBV3-1 (or the pseudogene TRBV3-2) to TRBJ1-2, with D unresolved. The germline V gene encodes CDR1 LGHDT and CDR2 YNNKEL (reference sequence). The CDR3 covers 15 residues. Deletions cut 0 bases from V and 8 bases from J, with 16 bases between. The CDR3 protein is CASSQELGQAEGYTF. In DNA, the CDR3 is TGTGCCAGCAGCCAAGAGCTGGGTCAGGCAGAGGGCTACACCTTC.

The sample holds a few counts of this clone. V gene TRBV29-1 combines with J gene TRBJ1-5, with 8 nucleotides matching TRBD1. V trimming: 6 bases; J trimming: 3 bases; junction bases outside the gene matches: 7. The CDR3 is made up of 14 amino acids. Germline CDR1 is SQVTM and CDR2 is ANQGSEA. The CDR3 here is CSVAGTGVNQPQHF. In DNA, the CDR3 is TGCAGCGTCGCTGGGACAGGAGTCAATCAGCCCCAGCATTTT.

J is TRBJ2-2 and V is TRBV10-2; tentatively, D is TRBD2 (6 bases). The CDR3 totals 16 residues. The V end lost 5 bases, the J end lost 4 bases, and 17 bases lay between the germline ends. CDR1 is WSHSY and CDR2 is SAAADI in the germline V gene. The CDR3 region is CASSMGVGGTTGELFF. The CDR3 region has the DNA TGCGCCAGCAGTATGGGTGTTGGGGGGACCACCGGGGAGCTGTTTTTT.

J is TRBJ1-2 and V is TRBV12-3 or TRBV12-4; D is ambiguous. The CDR3 spans 13 residues. Trimming took off 5 bases at V and 4 bases at J, with 11 bases between the two ends. The CDR3 loop reads CASSLVLAYGYTF. The DNA of the CDR3 is TGTGCCAGCAGTCTCGTCTTAGCCTATGGCTACACCTTC.

This chain links TRBV28 with TRBJ2-7; D perhaps matches TRBD1 (5 bases). Trimming removed 4 bases from V and 0 bases from J, with 13 bases in between. This CDR3 spans 15 amino acids. Germline V gene lookup returns CDR1 MDHEN and CDR2 SYDVKM. CDR3 bases: TGTGCCAGCAGTTCCCCGCAGGGATTCTCCTACGAGCAGTACTTC. Translating gives CASSSPQGFSYEQYF.

This chain connects TRBV6-5 to TRBJ1-5; weak D call: TRBD1 (6 bases). The CDR3 spans 15 residues. Trimming took 4 bases from V and 2 from J, leaving 12 bases between them. Germline V CDR1 and CDR2: MNHEY, SVGAGI. Written as DNA, the CDR3 is TGTGCCAGCAGTTGGGACCCAGGGGGCAATCAGCCCCAGCATTTT. This codes for CASSWDPGGNQPQHF.

The count of this clone is one. The V and J genes are TRBV4-1 and TRBJ2-5; D remains unclear. The CDR3 spans 15 residues. Germline V lookup: CDR1 MGHRA, CDR2 YSYEKL. With 1 base removed from V and 5 bases from J, the gap between germline ends came to 14 bases. The CDR3 region has the DNA TGCGCCAGCAGCCAAGCGGGTTTGGCTGTTGAGACCCAGTACTTC. It specifies CASSQAGLAVETQYF.

The chain links TRBV28 to TRBJ1-2; D is ambiguous. The CDR3 has 11 residues. V was shortened by 7 bases and J by 4 bases, with 7 bases between the two germline ends. CDR1 MDHEN and CDR2 SYDVKM come from the germline V gene. As DNA, the CDR3 is TGTGCCAGCAACGACATCTATGGCTACACCTTC. Translating gives CASNDIYGYTF.

The gene calls are TRBV14 and TRBJ2-3, with 9 bases identical to TRBD1. V lost 6 bases and J lost 2; bases outside the gene matches: 6. This CDR3 comprises 15 residues. CDR1 and CDR2 from the germline V gene are SGHDN and FVKESK. The CDR3 spells CASSRDRDITDTQYF. CDR3 nucleotides: TGTGCCAGCAGTCGGGACAGGGACATCACAGATACGCAGTATTTT.

This clone was recorded once. The rearrangement links TRBV19 to TRBJ1-2; 9 positions agree with TRBD1. This CDR3 is 14 amino acids long. Germline V gene data show CDR1 as LNHDA and CDR2 as SQIVND (reference sequence). The ends lost 5 bases at V and 4 bases at J; junction bases unmatched: 5. This CDR3 reads CASSETTGGYGYTF. Here the CDR3 DNA reads TGTGCCAGTAGTGAAACGACAGGGGGCTATGGCTACACCTTC.